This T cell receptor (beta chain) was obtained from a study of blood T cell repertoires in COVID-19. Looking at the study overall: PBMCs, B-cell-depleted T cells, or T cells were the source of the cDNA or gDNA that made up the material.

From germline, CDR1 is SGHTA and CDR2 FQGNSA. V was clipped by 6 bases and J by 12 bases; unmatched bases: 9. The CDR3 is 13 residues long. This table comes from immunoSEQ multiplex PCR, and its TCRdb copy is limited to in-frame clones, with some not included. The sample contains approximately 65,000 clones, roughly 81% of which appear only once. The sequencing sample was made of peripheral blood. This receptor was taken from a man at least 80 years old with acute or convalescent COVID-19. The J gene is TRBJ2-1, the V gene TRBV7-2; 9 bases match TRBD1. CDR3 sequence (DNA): TGTGCCAGCAGTTTTACAGGGGGCACGGGGCAGTTCTTC. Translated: CASSFTGGTGQFF.